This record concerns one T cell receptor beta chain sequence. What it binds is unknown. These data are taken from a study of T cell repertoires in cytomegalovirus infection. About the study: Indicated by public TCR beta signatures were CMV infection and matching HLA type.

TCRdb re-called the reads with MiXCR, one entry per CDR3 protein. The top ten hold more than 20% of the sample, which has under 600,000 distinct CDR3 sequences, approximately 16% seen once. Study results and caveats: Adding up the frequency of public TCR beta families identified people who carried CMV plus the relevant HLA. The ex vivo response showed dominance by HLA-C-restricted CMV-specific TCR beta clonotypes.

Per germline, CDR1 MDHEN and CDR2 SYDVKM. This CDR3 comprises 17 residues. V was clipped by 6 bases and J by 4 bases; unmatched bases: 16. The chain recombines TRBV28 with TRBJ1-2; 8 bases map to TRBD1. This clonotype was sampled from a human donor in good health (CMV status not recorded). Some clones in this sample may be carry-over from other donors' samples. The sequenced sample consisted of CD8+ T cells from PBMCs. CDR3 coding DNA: TGTGCCAGCAGCAAAGGACAGGGAGTAGATAAAGGCTATGGCTACACCTTC. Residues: CASSKGQGVDKGYGYTF.